The 23 T cell receptor beta chains below come from one sample, sequenced in a study of blood T cell repertoires in COVID-19. Sequencing used immunoSEQ multiplex PCR; TCRdb keeps in-frame clones, though not all of them. Of 150,000 to 200,000 clones in the sample, roughly 90% are singletons; the top ten hold about 1.6%. Sequenced input: peripheral blood. These receptor sequences come from a woman aged 50 to 60 with acute or convalescent COVID-19.

The chain uses TRBV6-5 and TRBJ2-7; 8 bases match TRBD1. Germline V gene sequence: CDR1 MNHEY, CDR2 SVGAGI. V lost 8 bases, J lost 1 base, and 7 bases stayed unmatched. This CDR3 is built from 14 residues. The CDR3 bases are TGTGCCAGCCCAAGAGGACAGGGATCCTACGAGCAGTACTTC. Encoded protein: CASPRGQGSYEQYF.

This chain connects TRBV3-1 (or the pseudogene TRBV3-2) to TRBJ2-3; TRBD2 matches at 16 bases. V was clipped by 3 bases and J by 2 bases; unmatched bases: 11. The CDR3 loop spans 20 amino acids. The V gene's germline CDR1 is LGHDT and CDR2 YNNKEL (reference sequence). The CDR3 DNA is TGTGCCAGCAGCCACTATACCTTCGGGACTAGCGGGAGGGCCACAGATACGCAGTATTTT. Amino acid sequence: CASSHYTFGTSGRATDTQYF.

The chain is built from TRBV19 and TRBJ1-4; D unresolved. Germline values: CDR1 LNHDA, CDR2 SQIVND (reference sequence). V lost 3 bases to trimming and J lost 0 bases, with 5 bases between them. The CDR3 has 14 amino acids. The CDR3 protein is CASSISSTNEKLFF. DNA of the CDR3: TGTGCCAGTAGTATTAGTTCAACTAATGAAAAACTGTTTTTT.

V is TRBV3-1 (or the pseudogene TRBV3-2) and J is TRBJ1-3, with D hard to call. CDR1 is LGHDT and CDR2 is YNNKEL in the germline V gene (reference sequence). The CDR3 has 15 amino acids. Between the trimmed V and J ends, which lost 1 base and 0 bases, there was a span of 7 bases. The chain's CDR3 is CASSQGPDSGNTIYF. The CDR3 DNA is TGTGCCAGCAGCCAAGGGCCAGACTCTGGAAACACCATATATTTT.

The gene calls are TRBV5-5 and TRBJ1-3; D unclear. Germline-derived CDR1 and CDR2 are SGHKS and YYEKEE (reference sequence). The CDR3 runs 18 residues. V was pared by 0 bases and J by 1 base, with 17 bases between. This CDR3 reads CASSLVPRGGVSGNTIYF. The CDR3 DNA is TGTGCCAGCAGCTTGGTCCCCCGGGGAGGAGTGTCTGGAAACACCATATATTTT. Supplemented by reference TRBV5-5 and TRBJ1-3, the full variable domain reads DAGVTQSPTHLIKTRGQQVTLRCSPISGHKSVSWYQQVLGQGPQFIFQYYEKEERGRGNFPDRFSARQFPNYSSELNVNALLLGDSALYLCASSLVPRGGVSGNTIYFGEGSWLTVV.

Concerning this clone itself: Sequence at one end of the junction differs from germline and may be a read error. The chain uses TRBV14 and TRBJ1-2, with 11 bases identical to TRBD1. This CDR3 has 16 amino acids. Germline-derived CDR1 and CDR2 are SGHDN and FVKESK. Here the CDR3 reads CTSSQARGTGGVGYTF. CDR3 nucleotide sequence: TGTACCAGCAGCCAAGCCCGAGGGACAGGGGGAGTTGGCTACACCTTC.

The chain couples TRBV5-6 to TRBJ2-2; a weak D match, TRBD2 (5 bases). V gave up 5 bases and J gave up 1 base, with 9 bases separating them. Per the germline V gene, CDR1 is SGHDT and CDR2 is YYEEEE. CDR3 size: 14 residues. CDR3 sequence (DNA): TGTGCCAGCAGTTGGGGAGTGAACACCGGGGAGCTGTTTTTT. Translation gives CASSWGVNTGELFF.

A remark on this clone: Other DNA sequences from this sample encode an identical CDR3 as well. The genes are TRBV5-1 and TRBJ2-2; tentative D call: TRBD2 (5 bases). Trimming cost V 4 bases and J 3 bases, with 13 bases left between them. The CDR3 covers 15 residues. Germline V gene data show CDR1 as SGHRS and CDR2 as YFSETQ. The CDR3 DNA follows: TGCGCCAGCAGCCCCGACCGGGGAGACACCGGGGAGCTGTTTTTT. It specifies CASSPDRGDTGELFF.

The rearrangement joins TRBV5-1 to TRBJ2-7; 7 bases match TRBD2. Germline lookup yields CDR1 SGHRS and CDR2 YFSETQ. After removal of 4 bases from V and 7 bases from J, the junction contained 8 bases not matched to a gene. The CDR3 runs to 13 residues. The CDR3 DNA sequence: TGCGCCAGCAGCCCCGGACTAGTTAGTGAGCAGTACTTC. It translates to CASSPGLVSEQYF.

The J gene is TRBJ2-4, the V gene TRBV24-1; 9 nucleotides align to TRBD1. Germline-derived CDR1 and CDR2 are KGHDR and SFDVKD. J gave up 0 bases and V 2 bases, and 1 base lay outside the gene matches. This CDR3 has 16 amino acids. CDR3: CATSDWGQGAKNIQYF. The DNA for the CDR3 is TGTGCCACCAGTGATTGGGGACAGGGAGCCAAAAACATTCAGTACTTC.

This clone came up once. The chain recombines TRBV2 with TRBJ2-2; a possible D gene is TRBD2 (7 bases). Trimming took 7 bases from V and 8 from J, leaving 14 bases between them. This CDR3 is built from 13 residues. Looked up from germline, CDR1 is SNHLY and CDR2 is FYNNEI. CDR3 coding DNA: TGTGCCAGCACTGCGGGGGCGTTGGGGGAGCTGTTTTTT. It codes for CASTAGALGELFF.

The V gene is TRBV6-5, the J gene TRBJ1-6; TRBD1 might be the D (5 bases). V was shortened by 7 bases and J by 9 bases, with 19 bases between the two germline ends. Germline V gene lookup returns CDR1 MNHEY and CDR2 SVGAGI. The CDR3 extends over 15 amino acids. Here the CDR3 reads CASTEPQGVGSPLHF. CDR3 nucleotides: TGTGCCAGCACCGAACCCCAGGGTGTAGGTTCACCCCTCCACTTT.

The chain is built from TRBV6-4 and TRBJ1-6; D perhaps matches TRBD1 (6 bases). This CDR3 contains 13 residues. V gave up 4 bases and J gave up 6 bases, with 7 bases separating them. Per germline, CDR1 MRHNA and CDR2 SNTAGT. The CDR3 region has the DNA TGTGCCAGCAGTGTGGGGGCTAATTCACCCCTCCACTTT. This sequence encodes CASSVGANSPLHF.

The chain combines TRBV11-3 with TRBJ2-6; 7 bases are a match to TRBD1. Unmatched junction bases numbered 4, after V lost 4 bases and J lost 4 bases. The CDR3 runs 15 residues. The germline CDR1 and CDR2 sequences are SGHNT and YENEEA. As DNA, the CDR3 is TGTGCCAGCAGCTCAGAGGGGGCCGGGGCCAACGTCCTGACTTTC. It is translated as CASSSEGAGANVLTF.

This clone was counted a few times. The J gene is TRBJ1-5, the V gene TRBV28; D is possibly TRBD1 (6 bases). Germline V gives CDR1 MDHEN, CDR2 SYDVKM. Trimming shortened V by 3 bases and J by 4 bases, and 16 bases separated the two germline ends. The CDR3 length is 16 residues. The CDR3, as DNA: TGTGCCAGCAGTTTCGCCTCAGGGGTTTGGAATCAGCCCCAGCATTTT. Encoded protein: CASSFASGVWNQPQHF.

This rearrangement joins TRBV27 to TRBJ2-3; 8 bases map to TRBD2. From germline, CDR1 is MNHEY and CDR2 SMNVEV (reference sequence). The V and J ends lost 2 bases and 3 bases, in that order; junction bases with no gene match: 7. The CDR3 runs 16 residues. The CDR3 here is CASSLGGSGKTDTQYF. The CDR3, as DNA: TGTGCCAGCAGTTTAGGGGGTAGCGGGAAGACAGATACGCAGTATTTT.

The V gene is TRBV15, the J gene TRBJ2-7; TRBD2 is a possible D gene (7 bases). The V and J ends lost 8 bases and 8 bases respectively, with 22 bases between them. The CDR3 runs to 14 residues. The germline V gene encodes CDR1 LNHNV and CDR2 YYDKDF (reference sequence). The CDR3 DNA reads TGTGCCACCGACCTGGGGGGGCCGGCAGCGCAGCAGTACTTC. Protein: CATDLGGPAAQQYF.

The chain joins TRBV12-5 to TRBJ2-7, with D possibly TRBD1 on 6 matching bases. The V end was cut by 4 bases, the J end by 2 bases, with 12 bases between. Germline assignment: CDR1 LGHNT and CDR2 FRNRAP. CDR3 size: 14 residues. Written as DNA, the CDR3 is TGTGCTAGTGGTTACTTGACAGGTCCCTACGAGCAGTACTTC. Translating it yields CASGYLTGPYEQYF. The variable domain in full, completed from reference TRBV12-5 and TRBJ2-7, reads DARVTQTPRHKVTEMGQEVTMRCQPILGHNTVFWYRQTMMQGLELLAYFRNRAPLDDSGMPKDRFSAEMPDATLATLKIQPSEPRDSAVYFCASGYLTGPYEQYFGPGTRLTVT.

This clone appeared once. The CDR3 loop reads CASGAVDYGYTF. The CDR3 coding sequence is TGTGCCAGCGGGGCGGTGGACTATGGCTACACCTTC. The chain employs TRBV3-1 (or the pseudogene TRBV3-2) and TRBJ1-2; TRBD1 is a possible D gene (5 bases). The CDR3 spans 12 residues. Germline-derived CDR1 and CDR2 are LGHDT and YNNKEL (reference sequence). V lost 8 bases and J lost 3, with 10 bases in between.

This clone has only one observation. V and J are TRBV12-5 and TRBJ2-1, with 8 bases fitting TRBD2. The CDR3 runs 17 residues. The germline V gene encodes CDR1 LGHNT and CDR2 FRNRAP. Trimming at V came to 4 bases and at J to 3 bases, leaving 11 bases not matched to a gene. The CDR3 DNA sequence: TGTGCTAGTGGTTCTCGCGGACGGGGGGGATTCTACAATGAGCAGTTCTTC. Its protein product is CASGSRGRGGFYNEQFF.

The V gene is TRBV5-1, the J gene TRBJ2-7, with 8 bases fitting TRBD1. V trimming: 0 bases; J trimming: 4 bases; junction bases outside the gene matches: 6. The CDR3 consists of 15 residues. Germline CDR1 is SGHRS and CDR2 is YFSETQ. CDR3 in DNA: TGCGCCAGCAGCTTGGGATCAGGGGGCATATACGAGCAGTACTTC. It translates to CASSLGSGGIYEQYF.

The chain combines TRBV11-3 with TRBJ1-1; TRBD1 aligns across 10 bases. The V gene end was trimmed by 5 bases and the J gene end by 5 bases; junction bases not matched to a gene: 8. Looked up from germline, CDR1 is SGHNT and CDR2 is YENEEA. The CDR3 spans 15 residues. CDR3 nucleotides: TGTGCCAGCAGCGCCAGACAGGGGGCAAGAACTGAAGCTTTCTTT. Residues: CASSARQGARTEAFF.

This clone turned up a few times. V and J are TRBV29-1 and TRBJ1-2, with TRBD1 matching over 9 bases. The CDR3 contains 12 residues. Looked up from germline, CDR1 is SQVTM and CDR2 is ANQGSEA. Germline trimming cut 7 bases from V and 6 bases from J; bases unmatched to any gene: 6. The DNA for the CDR3 is TGCAGCGCCCGACAGGGGGAGGATGGCTACACCTTC. Translated, it gives CSARQGEDGYTF.